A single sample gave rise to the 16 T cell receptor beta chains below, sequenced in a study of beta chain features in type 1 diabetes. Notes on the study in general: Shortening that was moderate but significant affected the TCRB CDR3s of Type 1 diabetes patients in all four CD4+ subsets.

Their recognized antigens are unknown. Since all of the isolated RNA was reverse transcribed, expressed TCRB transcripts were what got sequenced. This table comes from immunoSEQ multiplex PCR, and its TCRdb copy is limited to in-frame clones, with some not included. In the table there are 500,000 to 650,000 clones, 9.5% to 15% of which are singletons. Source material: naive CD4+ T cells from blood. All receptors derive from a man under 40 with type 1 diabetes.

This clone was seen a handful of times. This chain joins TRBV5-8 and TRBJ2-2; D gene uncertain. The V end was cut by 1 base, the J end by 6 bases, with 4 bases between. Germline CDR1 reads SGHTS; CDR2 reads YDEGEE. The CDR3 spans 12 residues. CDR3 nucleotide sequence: TGTGCCAGCAGCTTGTCTCCCGGGGAGCTGTTTTTT. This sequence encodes CASSLSPGELFF. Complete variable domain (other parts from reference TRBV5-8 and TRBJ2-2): EAGVTQSPTHLIKTRGQQATLRCSPISGHTSVYWYQQALGLGLQFLLWYDEGEERNRGNFPPRFSGRQFPNYSSELNVNALELEDSALYLCASSLSPGELFFGEGSRLTVL.

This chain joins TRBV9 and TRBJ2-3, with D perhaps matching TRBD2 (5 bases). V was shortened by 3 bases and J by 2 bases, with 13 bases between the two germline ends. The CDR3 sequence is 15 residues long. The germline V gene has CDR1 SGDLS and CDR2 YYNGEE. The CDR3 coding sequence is TGTGCCAGCAGCGCTAGCAGTCTCCCCACAGATACGCAGTATTTT. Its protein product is CASSASSLPTDTQYF.

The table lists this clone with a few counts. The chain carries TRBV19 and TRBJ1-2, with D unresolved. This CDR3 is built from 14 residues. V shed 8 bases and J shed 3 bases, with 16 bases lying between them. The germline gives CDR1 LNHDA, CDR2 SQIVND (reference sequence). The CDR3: CASAPPEADYGYTF. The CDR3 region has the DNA TGTGCCAGTGCCCCCCCAGAGGCCGACTATGGCTACACCTTC.

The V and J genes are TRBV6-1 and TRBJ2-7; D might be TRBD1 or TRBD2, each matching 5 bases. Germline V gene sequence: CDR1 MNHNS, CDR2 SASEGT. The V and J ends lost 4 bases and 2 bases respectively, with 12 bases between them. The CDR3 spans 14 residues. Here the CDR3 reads CASSAGANPYEQYF. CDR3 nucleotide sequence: TGTGCCAGCAGTGCCGGGGCCAACCCCTACGAGCAGTACTTC.

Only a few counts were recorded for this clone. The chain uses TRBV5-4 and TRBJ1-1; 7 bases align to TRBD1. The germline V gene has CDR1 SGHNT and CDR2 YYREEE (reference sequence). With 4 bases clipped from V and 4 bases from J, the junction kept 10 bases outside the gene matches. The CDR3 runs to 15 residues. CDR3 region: CASSPPTGLSTEAFF. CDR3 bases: TGTGCCAGCAGCCCACCGACAGGGTTGAGCACTGAAGCTTTCTTT.

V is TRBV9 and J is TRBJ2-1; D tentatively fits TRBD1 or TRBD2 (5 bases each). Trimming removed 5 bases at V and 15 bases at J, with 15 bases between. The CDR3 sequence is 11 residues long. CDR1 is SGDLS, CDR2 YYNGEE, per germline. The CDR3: CASRDPGTLFF. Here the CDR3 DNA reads TGTGCCAGCAGGGACCCCGGGACCCTGTTCTTC.

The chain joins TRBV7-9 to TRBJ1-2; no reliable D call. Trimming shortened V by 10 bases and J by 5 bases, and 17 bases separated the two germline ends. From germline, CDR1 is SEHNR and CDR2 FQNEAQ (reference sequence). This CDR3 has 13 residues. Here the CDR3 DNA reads TGTGCCAACACCCCCCGGACGGAATATGGCTACACCTTC. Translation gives CANTPRTEYGYTF.

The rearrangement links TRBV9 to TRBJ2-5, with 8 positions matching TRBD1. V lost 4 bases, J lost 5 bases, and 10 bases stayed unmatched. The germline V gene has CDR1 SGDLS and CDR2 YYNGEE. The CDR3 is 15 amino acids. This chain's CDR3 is CASSPRAGGRETQYF. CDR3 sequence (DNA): TGTGCCAGCAGCCCACGGGCAGGGGGCAGGGAGACCCAGTACTTC. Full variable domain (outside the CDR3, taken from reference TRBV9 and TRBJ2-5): DSGVTQTPKHLITATGQRVTLRCSPRSGDLSVYWYQQSLDQGLQFLIQYYNGEERAKGNILERFSAQQFPDLHSELNLSSLELGDSALYFCASSPRAGGRETQYFGPGTRLLVL.

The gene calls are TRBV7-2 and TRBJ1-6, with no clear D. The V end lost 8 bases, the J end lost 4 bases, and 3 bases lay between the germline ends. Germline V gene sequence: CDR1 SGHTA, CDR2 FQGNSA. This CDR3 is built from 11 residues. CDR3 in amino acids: CASQYNSPLHF. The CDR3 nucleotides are TGTGCCAGCCAATATAATTCACCCCTCCACTTT.

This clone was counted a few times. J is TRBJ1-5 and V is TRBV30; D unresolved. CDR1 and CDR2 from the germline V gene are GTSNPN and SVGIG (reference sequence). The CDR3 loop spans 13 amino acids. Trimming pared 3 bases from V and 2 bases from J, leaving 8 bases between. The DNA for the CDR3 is TGTGCCTGGAGGGGCCCAGGCAATCAGCCCCAGCATTTT. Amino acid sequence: CAWRGPGNQPQHF.

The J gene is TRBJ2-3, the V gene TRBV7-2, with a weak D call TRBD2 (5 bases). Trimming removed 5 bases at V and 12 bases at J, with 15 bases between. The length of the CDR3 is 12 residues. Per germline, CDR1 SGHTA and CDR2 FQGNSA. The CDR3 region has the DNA TGTGCCAGCAGCGAGTTCGGGAAAAGTCAGTATTTT. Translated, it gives CASSEFGKSQYF.

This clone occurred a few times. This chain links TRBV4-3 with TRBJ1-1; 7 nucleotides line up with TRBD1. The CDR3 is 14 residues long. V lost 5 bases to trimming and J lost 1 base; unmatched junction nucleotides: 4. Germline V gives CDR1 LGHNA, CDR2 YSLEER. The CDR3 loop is CASSKTGKNTEAFF. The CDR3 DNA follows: TGCGCCAGCAGCAAGACAGGGAAGAACACTGAAGCTTTCTTT.

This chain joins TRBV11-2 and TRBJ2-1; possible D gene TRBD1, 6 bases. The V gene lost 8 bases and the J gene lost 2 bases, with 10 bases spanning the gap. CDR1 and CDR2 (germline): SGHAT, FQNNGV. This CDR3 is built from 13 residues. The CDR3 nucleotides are TGTGCCAGCGGGACACTCACCTACAATGAGCAGTTCTTC. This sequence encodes CASGTLTYNEQFF.

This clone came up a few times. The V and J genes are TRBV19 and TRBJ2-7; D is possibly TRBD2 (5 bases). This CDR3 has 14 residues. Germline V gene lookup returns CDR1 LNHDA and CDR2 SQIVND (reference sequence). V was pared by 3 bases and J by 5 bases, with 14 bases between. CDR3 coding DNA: TGTGCCAGTAGTATCGCTTTAGTCGGGGACGAGCAGTACTTC. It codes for CASSIALVGDEQYF.

The DNA for the CDR3 is TGCGCCAGCAGGTATTGGGCCGGGACCGAGTATGGCTACACCTTC. Its translation is CASRYWAGTEYGYTF. The rearrangement uses TRBV5-1 and TRBJ1-2, with D tentatively TRBD1 (5 bases). Between the trimmed V and J ends, which lost 5 bases and 5 bases, there was a span of 19 bases. The germline V gene encodes CDR1 SGHRS and CDR2 YFSETQ. The CDR3 contains 15 residues.

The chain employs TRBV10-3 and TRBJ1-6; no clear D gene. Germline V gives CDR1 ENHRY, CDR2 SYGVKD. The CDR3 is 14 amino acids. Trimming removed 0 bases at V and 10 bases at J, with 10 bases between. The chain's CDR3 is CAISESSTESPLHF. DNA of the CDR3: TGTGCCATCAGTGAGTCGTCCACAGAATCACCCCTCCACTTT.